The 16 T cell receptor beta chains below were found in one sample sequenced in a study of blood T cell repertoires in COVID-19. Profiling relied on immunoSEQ multiplex PCR, and the TCRdb table lists in-frame clones only, not all of them. Here the sample spans about 470,000 clones, 75% to 90% being singletons. Input material: PBMCs or T cells enriched from blood (not recorded which). The origin of the receptors is a woman aged 18-35 years who had recovered from COVID-19.

V and J are TRBV19 and TRBJ1-1; D possibly corresponds to TRBD1 (5 bases). The ends were cut back, 1 base at V and 4 bases at J, with 7 bases in the middle. The germline V gene has CDR1 LNHDA and CDR2 SQIVND (reference sequence). CDR3 length: 13 residues. This CDR3 reads CASSIAGVTEAFF. CDR3 DNA sequence: TGTGCCAGTAGTATAGCGGGGGTCACTGAAGCTTTCTTT. The complete variable domain, with remaining parts taken from reference TRBV19 and TRBJ1-1, reads DGGITQSPKYLFRKEGQNVTLSCEQNLNHDAMYWYRQDPGQGLRLIYYSQIVNDFQKGDIAEGYSVSREKKESFPLTVTSAQKNPTAFYLCASSIAGVTEAFFGQGTRLTVV.

The CDR3 loop is CASSLVSSPHEQFF. In DNA, the CDR3 is TGTGCCAGCAGCTTGGTGTCTTCCCCTCATGAGCAGTTCTTC. The J gene is TRBJ2-1, the V gene TRBV5-6; D is unresolved. V was cut by 0 bases and J by 8 bases, with 12 bases left in between. The CDR3 is 14 amino acids. Germline CDR1 and CDR2: SGHDT and YYEEEE.

This clone was counted once. The chain couples TRBV2 to TRBJ2-7; a weak D match, TRBD2 (6 bases). The CDR3 totals 17 residues. V lost 1 base to trimming and J lost 3 bases, with 19 bases between them. In germline, CDR1 is SNHLY, CDR2 FYNNEI. CDR3 sequence (DNA): TGTGCCAGCAGTGAAGACTTTGGTGGGAGGAGGGGCTACGAGCAGTACTTC. It codes for CASSEDFGGRRGYEQYF.

In this sample, this clone turned up once. The CDR3 sequence: CASSYQRTGDTEAFF. CDR3 DNA sequence: TGCGCCAGCAGCTACCAAAGGACAGGGGACACTGAAGCTTTCTTT. The rearrangement links TRBV5-1 to TRBJ1-1; 9 positions match TRBD1. Germline V gene lookup returns CDR1 SGHRS and CDR2 YFSETQ. This CDR3 spans 15 amino acids. V lost 3 bases, J lost 3 bases, and 6 bases stayed unmatched.

The chain joins TRBV3-1 (or the pseudogene TRBV3-2) to TRBJ1-5, with D unclear. Germline V gene lookup returns CDR1 LGHDT and CDR2 YNNKEL (reference sequence). V shed 0 bases and J shed 6 bases, with 6 bases lying between them. The CDR3 is 13 residues long. CDR3 DNA: TGTGCCAGCAGCCAAGATCAGGCTCAGCCCCAGCATTTT. Amino acids: CASSQDQAQPQHF.

The chain combines TRBV4-2 with TRBJ2-7, with 11 bases matching TRBD2. The CDR3 contains 19 residues. CDR1 and CDR2 (germline): LGHNA, YNFKEQ. The V and J ends lost 1 base and 3 bases, in that order; junction bases with no gene match: 14. This CDR3 reads CASSQGLTSGETHYYEQYF. CDR3 in DNA: TGTGCCAGCAGCCAAGGATTGACTAGCGGGGAGACCCACTACTACGAGCAGTACTTC.

This clone was detected once. The chain employs TRBV5-1 and TRBJ2-2; D is perhaps TRBD1 (6 bases). Germline CDR1 is SGHRS and CDR2 is YFSETQ. V lost 0 bases and J 5 bases, leaving 11 bases between the germline ends. The CDR3 runs to 15 residues. CDR3 DNA: TGCGCCAGCAGCTTGGGGGGAACAGGGACCGGGGAGCTGTTTTTT. The encoded protein is CASSLGGTGTGELFF.

The chain recombines TRBV7-6 with TRBJ2-1; TRBD2 might be the D (7 bases). Germline V gene lookup returns CDR1 SGHVS and CDR2 FNYEAQ. CDR3 length: 13 residues. V shed 11 bases and J shed 5 bases, with 16 bases lying between them. Here the CDR3 DNA reads TGTGCCGTCAACGCGGGGGCCAACAATGAGCAGTTCTTC. Amino acids: CAVNAGANNEQFF.

V is TRBV7-8 and J is TRBJ1-1, with 8 bases fitting TRBD1. Germline V CDR1 and CDR2: SGHVS, FQNEAQ. The CDR3 sequence is 15 residues long. Unmatched junction bases numbered 2, after V lost 2 bases and J lost 0 bases. The CDR3: CASSLRGQVNTEAFF. CDR3 sequence (DNA): TGTGCCAGCAGCTTACGGGGACAGGTGAACACTGAAGCTTTCTTT.

This chain uses TRBV7-9 with TRBJ1-1, with D unclear. The CDR3 runs to 13 residues. V was shortened by 2 bases and J by 7 bases, with 11 bases between the two germline ends. In germline, CDR1 is SEHNR, CDR2 FQNEAQ (reference sequence). The CDR3 protein is CASSLLTDFEAFF. DNA of the CDR3: TGTGCCAGCAGCTTACTAACAGATTTTGAAGCTTTCTTT.

This chain connects TRBV5-5 to TRBJ1-4, with a weak D call TRBD1 (5 bases). The CDR3 consists of 14 residues. Germline V gives CDR1 SGHKS, CDR2 YYEKEE (reference sequence). Trimming left V 4 bases short and J 8 bases short, with 15 bases between. The CDR3 nucleotides read TGTGCCAGCAGCGAGGACATGTCGGAGGAAAAACTGTTTTTT. Amino acid sequence: CASSEDMSEEKLFF.

This sequence joins TRBV7-2 and TRBJ1-5; 7 positions match TRBD1. CDR1 is SGHTA, CDR2 FQGNSA, per germline. The trim removed 1 base at V and 2 bases at J, leaving 5 bases unmatched. There are 16 residues in the CDR3. The CDR3 bases are TGTGCCAGCAGCTTAGTTCCCGGGACAGGCAATCAGCCCCAGCATTTT. It encodes CASSLVPGTGNQPQHF.

This clone has just one count. This chain joins TRBV24-1 and TRBJ2-2; 8 bases match TRBD2. The CDR3 has 13 residues. Germline CDR1 reads KGHDR; CDR2 reads SFDVKD. The CDR3 nucleotides are TGTGCTACCGGGACTAGTTCCTCCGGGGAGCTGTTTTTT. Its protein product is CATGTSSSGELFF.

The rearrangement uses TRBV28 and TRBJ2-1; D might be TRBD2 (6 bases). This CDR3 is built from 14 residues. Germline assignment: CDR1 MDHEN and CDR2 SYDVKM. V was pared by 6 bases and J by 2 bases, with 11 bases between. Here the CDR3 DNA reads TGTGCCAGCAGGGGGGGTCCTACCTACAATGAGCAGTTCTTC. Its protein is CASRGGPTYNEQFF. Full variable domain (remainder filled in from reference TRBV28 and TRBJ2-1): DVKVTQSSRYLVKRTGEKVFLECVQDMDHENMFWYRQDPGLGLRLIYFSYDVKMKEKGDIPEGYSVSREKKERFSLILESASTNQTSMYLCASRGGPTYNEQFFGPGTRLTVL.

The chain links TRBV6-2 or TRBV6-3 to TRBJ1-1, with 8 bases identical to TRBD1. V gave up 2 bases and J gave up 5 bases; unmatched junction bases: 16. Germline V gene lookup returns CDR1 MNHEY and CDR2 SVGEGT. The CDR3 has 18 amino acids. The CDR3 sequence: CASSYPKTGQGSRTEAFF. In DNA, the CDR3 is TGTGCCAGCAGTTACCCGAAAACTGGACAGGGATCAAGGACTGAAGCTTTCTTT.

The genes are TRBV3-1 (or the pseudogene TRBV3-2) and TRBJ1-1, with TRBD1 as a possible D gene (6 bases). The CDR3 covers 13 residues. V was cut by 1 base and J by 9 bases, with 12 bases left in between. Per germline, CDR1 LGHDT and CDR2 YNNKEL (reference sequence). In DNA, the CDR3 is TGTGCCAGCAGCCAAGGGTTCGGGGACAAAGCTTTCTTT. This encodes CASSQGFGDKAFF.